The 15 T cell receptor beta chains in this list originate from one sample, sequenced in a study of cytotoxic CD8 clonotypes in ibrutinib-treated CLL. The method was immunoSEQ multiplex PCR; TCRdb's version includes in-frame clones alone and lacks a portion of them. The table shows fewer than 150,000 clones, with approximately 80% occurring only once. Here the sequenced sample was PBMCs, taken after 24 months of ibrutinib treatment. The receptors were sampled from a human donor with chronic lymphocytic leukemia.

This clone was found a few times. This chain connects TRBV9 to TRBJ2-7; D is undetermined. V gave up 1 base and J gave up 3 bases, with 11 bases separating them. The CDR3 length is 14 residues. Germline CDR1 SGDLS, CDR2 YYNGEE. The CDR3 nucleotides read TGTGCCAGCAGCGTAAACCCCAACGACTACGAGCAGTACTTC. Its protein product is CASSVNPNDYEQYF.

The chain carries TRBV9 and TRBJ2-6, with D hard to call. V shed 3 bases and J shed 0 bases, with 4 bases lying between them. Germline lookup yields CDR1 SGDLS and CDR2 YYNGEE. The length of the CDR3 is 14 residues. The CDR3 region has the DNA TGTGCCAGCAGCGCGGACTCTGGGGCCAACGTCCTGACTTTC. It is translated as CASSADSGANVLTF.

The J gene is TRBJ2-7, the V gene TRBV7-2; possibly TRBD2 for D (5 bases). Deletions cut 2 bases from V and 6 bases from J, with 14 bases between. CDR1 and CDR2 (germline): SGHTA, FQGNSA. The CDR3 is 14 residues long. CDR3 protein: CASSLRRLEGEQYF. The CDR3 DNA sequence: TGTGCCAGCAGCTTAAGGAGGCTAGAAGGCGAGCAGTACTTC. The whole variable domain, remainder taken from reference TRBV7-2 and TRBJ2-7, is GAGVSQSPSNKVTEKGKDVELRCDPISGHTALYWYRQSLGQGLEFLIYFQGNSAPDKSGLPSDRFSAERTGGSVSTLTIQRTQQEDSAVYLCASSLRRLEGEQYFGPGTRLTVT.

The rearrangement uses TRBV30 and TRBJ1-6; D is uncertain. Between the trimmed V and J ends, which lost 8 bases and 8 bases, there was a span of 4 bases. In germline, CDR1 is GTSNPN, CDR2 SVGIG (reference sequence). This CDR3 is built from 9 residues. The CDR3 loop reads CAGDSPLHF. CDR3 DNA: TGTGCCGGGGATTCACCCCTCCACTTT.

V usage is TRBV4-2 and J usage is TRBJ1-4, with TRBD1 matching 8 bases. Unmatched junction bases numbered 12, after V lost 3 bases and J lost 0 bases. Germline V gives CDR1 LGHNA, CDR2 YNFKEQ. This CDR3 has 19 residues. The CDR3 DNA follows: TGTGCCAGCAGCCACGGAAGACAGGGGTTCCCCGCAACTAATGAAAAACTGTTTTTT. Protein product: CASSHGRQGFPATNEKLFF.

V and J are TRBV15 and TRBJ2-1, with a weak D call TRBD1 (6 bases). Germline lookup yields CDR1 LNHNV and CDR2 YYDKDF (reference sequence). V gave up 0 bases and J gave up 6 bases, with 15 bases separating them. The CDR3 contains 16 residues. Here the CDR3 reads CATSREASGVGNEQFF. In nucleotides, the CDR3 is TGTGCCACCAGCAGAGAGGCGTCAGGGGTAGGCAATGAGCAGTTCTTC. Full variable domain (rest looked up from reference TRBV15 and TRBJ2-1): DAMVIQNPRYQVTQFGKPVTLSCSQTLNHNVMYWYQQKSSQAPKLLFHYYDKDFNNEADTPDNFQSRRPNTSFCFLDIRSPGLGDTAMYLCATSREASGVGNEQFFGPGTRLTVL.

The chain has TRBV7-2 and TRBJ2-6; D is undetermined. V lost 0 bases to trimming and J lost 4 bases, with 4 bases between them. The CDR3 has 14 residues. Germline loops: CDR1 SGHTA, CDR2 FQGNSA. CDR3: CASSLAEGANVLTF. The CDR3 DNA is TGTGCCAGCAGCTTAGCAGAAGGGGCCAACGTCCTGACTTTC.

The rearrangement uses TRBV6-6 and TRBJ1-2; perhaps TRBD1 as D (6 bases). Per germline, CDR1 MNHNY and CDR2 SVGAGI (reference sequence). The CDR3 runs to 14 residues. V was pared by 1 base and J by 4 bases, with 10 bases between. CDR3 in amino acids: CASSYYGQSYGYTF. Here the CDR3 DNA reads TGTGCCAGCAGTTACTACGGACAGTCCTATGGCTACACCTTC.

The rearrangement uses TRBV11-1 and TRBJ1-1, with unresolved D. Trimming pared 5 bases from V and 5 bases from J, leaving 12 bases between. This CDR3 contains 13 residues. In germline, CDR1 is SGHAT, CDR2 FQDESV (reference sequence). In DNA, the CDR3 is TGTGCCAGCAGCCCCCTTCGCTGGACTGAAGCTTTCTTT. It codes for CASSPLRWTEAFF.

The chain carries TRBV20-1 and TRBJ1-4; D is undetermined. Germline CDR1 and CDR2: DFQATT and SNEGSKA (reference sequence). The CDR3 runs to 11 residues. The V gene lost 1 base and the J gene lost 8 bases, with 5 bases spanning the gap. This CDR3 is CSARGIEKLFF. DNA of the CDR3: TGCAGTGCTAGAGGGATCGAAAAACTGTTTTTT.

The chain has TRBV5-1 and TRBJ1-1; 9 bases match TRBD1. The CDR3 is made up of 16 amino acids. Germline CDR1 is SGHRS and CDR2 is YFSETQ. V lost 4 bases and J lost 4; bases outside the gene matches: 11. In nucleotides, the CDR3 is TGCGCCAGCAGCACCCCCGGGACAGGGTTGACCACTGAAGCTTTCTTT. It is translated as CASSTPGTGLTTEAFF.

This clone was detected only once. This sequence joins TRBV7-8 and TRBJ1-1; D is ambiguous. Germline CDR1 reads SGHVS; CDR2 reads FQNEAQ. Trimming cost V 3 bases and J 1 base, with 6 bases left between them. The CDR3 loop spans 13 amino acids. CDR3 nucleotides: TGTGCCAGCAGCTTCGGGTCGAACACTGAAGCTTTCTTT. It encodes CASSFGSNTEAFF.

The chain couples TRBV6-6 to TRBJ1-4; the D is unclear. CDR3 length: 15 residues. V was trimmed by 2 bases and J by 0 bases, leaving 7 bases between them. Germline V CDR1 and CDR2: MNHNY, SVGAGI (reference sequence). CDR3 sequence reads: CASSYDTATNEKLFF. The CDR3 DNA reads as TGTGCCAGCAGTTACGACACCGCAACTAATGAAAAACTGTTTTTT.

This chain uses TRBV7-2 with TRBJ1-1; possible D gene TRBD1, 5 bases. V lost 5 bases and J 0 bases, leaving 13 bases between the germline ends. Germline CDR1 and CDR2: SGHTA and FQGNSA. There are 15 residues in the CDR3. The CDR3 loop reads CASSDHGTLNTEAFF. CDR3 in DNA: TGTGCCAGCAGCGACCACGGGACCCTGAACACTGAAGCTTTCTTT.

The genes are TRBV7-2 and TRBJ1-1, with D perhaps TRBD1 (6 bases). With 1 base removed from V and 1 base from J, the gap between germline ends came to 7 bases. CDR3 size: 14 residues. The germline CDR1 and CDR2 sequences are SGHTA and FQGNSA. CDR3 amino acids: CASSLEQGNTEAFF. CDR3 DNA sequence: TGTGCCAGCAGCTTAGAACAGGGGAACACTGAAGCTTTCTTT.